Listed below are T cell receptor beta chains from one sample, sequenced in a study of cytomegalovirus exposure and HLA in healthy donors. Sequenced by immunoSEQ multiplex PCR; TCRdb stores in-frame clones only, minus some. The profile shows about 160,000 clones, 75% of them singletons. Sequencing used PBMCs. The receptors stem from a man between 18 and 35 years old in good health and CMV-seronegative. The CDR3 runs from the conserved cysteine through the conserved F or W. The D gene is left open where the match is weak.

v_call d_call cdr3_aa
TRBV20-1 - CSAPSTDTQYF
TRBV7-9 - CASSPRNRSYEQYF
TRBV4-3 - CASSQGGPTDTQYF
TRBV5-1 TRBD2 CASRVGLADNEQFF
TRBV6-5 - CASSYSTGFETQYF
TRBV7-8 TRBD2 CASSIRQGGLAGVSSPENIQYF
TRBV29-1 - CSVERLGNEQFF
TRBV7-2 TRBD2 CASSWPSGREETQYF
TRBV9 TRBD2 CASSETSGRAVADTQYF
TRBV27 - CASSGDRRGTQYF
TRBV19 TRBD2 CASRLAGGIGNEQFF
TRBV27 TRBD2 CASSDSLLTSQRYEQFF
TRBV4-3 - CASSPSYREGGELFF
TRBV2 TRBD2 CAGGLAETYEQYF
TRBV29-1 TRBD2 CSVVASGMDEQFF
TRBV7-8 - CASSLRPPGGANVLTF
TRBV7-9 - CASSSYHRVRLPYNEQFF
TRBV5-1 TRBD1 CASRSWTGAAQETQYF
TRBV7-2 - CASSLNVLRQPQETQYF
TRBV28 - CASDSGGTDYGYTF
TRBV4-3 - CASSQRLGGSYTEAFF
TRBV6-8 TRBD1 CASNLNRGNTIYF